Sequencing of this T cell receptor (beta chain) was carried out in a study of cytomegalovirus exposure and HLA in healthy donors. About the research overall: The same platform was used for the 95 to 150 validation repertoires and the roughly 700 first-cohort repertoires, a later analysis reported.

Points from the study as a whole: Three chains linked to CMV were shown in vitro to be specific for CMV antigens.

Remarks on this clone: Its antigen is still unknown.

V dropped 1 base and J dropped 8 bases, with 15 bases sitting between them. Germline CDR1 reads SEHNR; CDR2 reads FQNEAQ (reference sequence). The CDR3 contains 15 residues. Clones were sequenced by immunoSEQ multiplex PCR, and TCRdb holds only the in-frame ones, with some missing. The table has approximately 240,000 clones, about 93% seen once. This receptor was taken from a woman between 18 and 29 years old in good health and CMV-seronegative. The sequencing input was PBMCs. J is TRBJ2-1 and V is TRBV7-9; D perhaps matches TRBD1 (6 bases). The DNA of the CDR3 is TGTGCCAGCAGCTTAGTACCAGGGGTTAGGCATGAGCAGTTCTTC. Its protein is CASSLVPGVRHEQFF.